Below are 5 T cell receptor beta chains sequenced from a single sample in a study of blood T cell repertoires in COVID-19. Generated by immunoSEQ multiplex PCR, the TCRdb table keeps only in-frame clones and is missing some. The table records 100,000 to 150,000 clones, around 83% of them present only once. The specimen was peripheral blood. Receptors were obtained from an elderly man with active or convalescent COVID-19.

The V gene is TRBV5-4, the J gene TRBJ2-1; D may be TRBD1 (6 bases). The germline V gene encodes CDR1 SGHNT and CDR2 YYREEE (reference sequence). The CDR3 loop spans 16 amino acids. V gave up 4 bases and J gave up 3 bases, with 17 bases separating them. In DNA form, the CDR3 reads TGTGCCAGCAGCGGACGCCAGGGGATATACTACAATGAGCAGTTCTTC. It encodes CASSGRQGIYYNEQFF.

This chain links TRBV6-5 with TRBJ1-1; 9 bases line up with TRBD1. Germline-derived CDR1 and CDR2 are MNHEY and SVGAGI. V lost 6 bases to trimming and J lost 3 bases; unmatched junction nucleotides: 8. The CDR3 runs 15 residues. CDR3 in amino acids: CASRSTGGRDTEAFF. DNA for the CDR3: TGTGCCAGCAGGTCGACAGGGGGTAGGGACACTGAAGCTTTCTTT.

The chain is built from TRBV7-9 and TRBJ1-3; TRBD1 matches 8 bases. Unmatched junction bases numbered 7, after V lost 5 bases and J lost 4 bases. Looked up from germline, CDR1 is SEHNR and CDR2 is FQNEAQ (reference sequence). The CDR3 extends over 15 amino acids. In DNA, the CDR3 is TGTGCCAGCAGCCCACCCCCAGGGGGCGGAAACACCATATATTTT. Its translation is CASSPPPGGGNTIYF.

This chain connects TRBV29-1 to TRBJ1-2; tentative D call: TRBD1 (5 bases). The CDR3 length is 14 residues. With 2 bases removed from V and 0 bases from J, the gap between germline ends came to 10 bases. In germline, CDR1 is SQVTM, CDR2 ANQGSEA. This CDR3 reads CSVETGLANYGYTF. CDR3 bases: TGCAGCGTTGAAACAGGATTGGCTAACTATGGCTACACCTTC.

The chain is built from TRBV7-2 and TRBJ2-7; the D is unclear. Germline V CDR1 and CDR2: SGHTA, FQGNSA. The CDR3 is 15 amino acids. The ends were cut back, 5 bases at V and 9 bases at J, with 23 bases in the middle. Here the CDR3 reads CASSLPSPSPVRQYF. DNA for the CDR3: TGTGCCAGCAGCCTACCCTCCCCTAGTCCGGTTCGGCAGTACTTC.